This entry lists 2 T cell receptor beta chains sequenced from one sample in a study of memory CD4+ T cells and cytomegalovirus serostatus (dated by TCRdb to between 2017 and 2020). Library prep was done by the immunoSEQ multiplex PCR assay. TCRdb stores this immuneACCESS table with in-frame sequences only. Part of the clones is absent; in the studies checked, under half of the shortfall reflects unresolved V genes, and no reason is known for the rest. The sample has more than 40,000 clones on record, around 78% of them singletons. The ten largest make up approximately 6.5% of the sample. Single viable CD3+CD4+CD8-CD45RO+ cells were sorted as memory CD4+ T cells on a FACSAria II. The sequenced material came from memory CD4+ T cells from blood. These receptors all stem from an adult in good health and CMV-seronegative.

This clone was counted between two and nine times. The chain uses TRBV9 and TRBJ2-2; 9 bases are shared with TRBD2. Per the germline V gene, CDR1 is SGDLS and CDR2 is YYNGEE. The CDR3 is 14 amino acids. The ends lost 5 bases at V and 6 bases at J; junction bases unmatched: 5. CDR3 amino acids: CASSPGLAPGELFF. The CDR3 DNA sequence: TGTGCCAGCAGTCCGGGACTAGCTCCCGGGGAGCTGTTTTTT.

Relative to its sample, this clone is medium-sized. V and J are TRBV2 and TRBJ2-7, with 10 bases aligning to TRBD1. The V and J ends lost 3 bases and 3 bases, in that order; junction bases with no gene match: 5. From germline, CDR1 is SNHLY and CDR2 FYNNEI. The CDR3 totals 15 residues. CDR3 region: CASSDLGQGNYEQYF. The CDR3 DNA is TGTGCCAGCAGTGATCTGGGACAGGGGAACTACGAGCAGTACTTC.